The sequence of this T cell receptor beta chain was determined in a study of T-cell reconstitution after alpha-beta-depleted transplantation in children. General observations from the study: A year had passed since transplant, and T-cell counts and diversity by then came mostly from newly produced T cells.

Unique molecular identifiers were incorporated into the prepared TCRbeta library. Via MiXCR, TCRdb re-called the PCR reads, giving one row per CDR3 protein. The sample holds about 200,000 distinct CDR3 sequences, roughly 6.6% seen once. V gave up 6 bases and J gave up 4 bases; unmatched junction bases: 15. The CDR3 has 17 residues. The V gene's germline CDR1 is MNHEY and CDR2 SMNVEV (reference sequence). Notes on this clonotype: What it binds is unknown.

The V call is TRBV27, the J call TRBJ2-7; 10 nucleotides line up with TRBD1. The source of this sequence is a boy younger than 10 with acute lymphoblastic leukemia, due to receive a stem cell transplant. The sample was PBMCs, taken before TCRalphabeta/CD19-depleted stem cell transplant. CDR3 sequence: CASSQDALDRGEYEQYF. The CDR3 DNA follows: TGTGCCAGCAGCCAGGATGCTTTGGACAGGGGGGAGTACGAGCAGTACTTC.